A single sample is the source of the 18 T cell receptor beta chains below, sequenced in a study of blood T cell repertoires in COVID-19. The assay was immunoSEQ multiplex PCR, and TCRdb's table has in-frame clones only and misses some. The data show some 87,000 clones, 84% seen once. Sequenced sample: peripheral blood. These receptors were obtained from a human donor in a cohort sampled during active COVID-19.

This clone was seen a handful of times. The chain has TRBV19 and TRBJ1-6; maybe TRBD1 (5 bases). Germline CDR1 LNHDA, CDR2 SQIVND (reference sequence). The CDR3 sequence is 15 residues long. V was pared by 7 bases and J by 10 bases, with 20 bases between. CDR3 in amino acids: CASKPSTTDTSPLHF. CDR3 coding DNA: TGTGCCAGTAAACCTTCGACGACAGATACCTCACCCCTCCACTTT.

The V gene is TRBV18, the J gene TRBJ2-5; D may be TRBD1 (6 bases). The V end was cut by 6 bases, the J end by 0 bases, with 11 bases between. The CDR3 is 14 amino acids. Germline assignment: CDR1 KGHSH and CDR2 LQKENI. The CDR3 DNA reads TGTGCCAGCTCCCCGGGACATCACCAAGAGACCCAGTACTTC. It specifies CASSPGHHQETQYF. Full variable domain (missing parts from reference TRBV18 and TRBJ2-5): NAGVMQNPRHLVRRRGQEARLRCSPMKGHSHVYWYRQLPEEGLKFMVYLQKENIIDESGMPKERFSAEFPKEGPSILRIQQVVRGDSAAYFCASSPGHHQETQYFGPGTRLLVL.

This clone was counted only a few times. The rearrangement joins TRBV19 to TRBJ1-1; unclear D gene. CDR3 size: 11 residues. The V gene lost 9 bases and the J gene lost 1 base, with 6 bases spanning the gap. CDR1 is LNHDA and CDR2 is SQIVND in the germline V gene (reference sequence). The CDR3 is CASTGNTEAFF. The CDR3 DNA follows: TGTGCCAGCACGGGGAACACTGAAGCTTTCTTT.

The chain joins TRBV13 to TRBJ2-7; 7 nucleotides align to TRBD2. The V segment lost 1 base and the J segment 2 bases; nucleotides outside the gene matches: 2. From germline, CDR1 is PRHDT and CDR2 FYEKMQ (reference sequence). This CDR3 has 14 amino acids. The CDR3: CASSLVGGTYEQYF. CDR3 nucleotide sequence: TGTGCCAGCAGCTTAGTGGGGGGGACCTACGAGCAGTACTTC. The whole variable domain, remainder taken from reference TRBV13 and TRBJ2-7, is AAGVIQSPRHLIKEKRETATLKCYPIPRHDTVYWYQQGPGQDPQFLISFYEKMQSDKGSIPDRFSAQQFSDYHSELNMSSLELGDSALYFCASSLVGGTYEQYFGPGTRLTVT.

The gene calls are TRBV29-1 and TRBJ1-3; the D gene is possibly TRBD1 (5 bases). Between the trimmed V and J ends, which lost 6 bases and 0 bases, there was a span of 18 bases. The CDR3 sequence is 16 residues long. Germline V lookup: CDR1 SQVTM, CDR2 ANQGSEA. The CDR3 DNA reads TGCAGCGTCCGACCCCGAACGGACAACTCTGGAAACACCATATATTTT. It codes for CSVRPRTDNSGNTIYF.

The CDR3 sequence is CASSRGLAGSEDTQYF. CDR3 DNA sequence: TGTGCCAGCAGCCGAGGACTAGCGGGATCTGAAGATACGCAGTATTTT. The chain carries TRBV5-4 and TRBJ2-3; 12 nucleotides line up with TRBD2. V dropped 4 bases and J dropped 5; count of bases not matched to a gene: 8. The CDR3 is 16 amino acids. Germline V lookup: CDR1 SGHNT, CDR2 YYREEE (reference sequence).

This clone was seen a few times. The gene calls are TRBV15 and TRBJ2-2; TRBD2 matches 10 bases. V shed 1 base and J 6 bases; nucleotides not matched to a gene: 5. Germline values: CDR1 LNHNV, CDR2 YYDKDF (reference sequence). The CDR3 has 16 amino acids. Here the CDR3 reads CATSRVIAGGAGELFF. CDR3 DNA sequence: TGTGCCACCAGCAGAGTTATAGCGGGAGGCGCCGGGGAGCTGTTTTTT.

This clone was recorded once. The chain uses TRBV29-1 and TRBJ2-7; D remains ambiguous. The length of the CDR3 is 12 residues. The V gene's germline CDR1 is SQVTM and CDR2 ANQGSEA. Trimming removed 1 base at V and 3 bases at J, with 7 bases between. CDR3 bases: TGCAGCGTTGAAGGGGCCGACTACGAGCAGTACTTC. Its protein product is CSVEGADYEQYF.

The chain is built from TRBV11-2 and TRBJ1-2, with 7 bases that match TRBD1. With 5 bases clipped from V and 1 base from J, the junction kept 10 bases outside the gene matches. Germline V gene data show CDR1 as SGHAT and CDR2 as FQNNGV. This CDR3 comprises 16 residues. CDR3 DNA: TGTGCCAGCAGCCCAGTAGGGACAGCCAATAACTATGGCTACACCTTC. Its protein is CASSPVGTANNYGYTF.

The chain links TRBV2 to TRBJ1-3; TRBD1 is a possible D gene (6 bases). The germline V gene has CDR1 SNHLY and CDR2 FYNNEI. This CDR3 region has 15 residues. The ends were cut back, 6 bases at V and 3 bases at J, with 15 bases in the middle. In DNA form, the CDR3 reads TGTGCCAGCAGGGATAGACAGGCGAGTGGAAACACCATATATTTT. This translates into CASRDRQASGNTIYF.

This chain uses TRBV5-5 with TRBJ2-4; TRBD2 might be the D (6 bases). The ends were cut back, 2 bases at V and 1 base at J, with 13 bases in the middle. Germline-derived CDR1 and CDR2 are SGHKS and YYEKEE (reference sequence). This CDR3 is built from 16 residues. The CDR3 loop is CASSFDAGRAKNIQYF. CDR3 DNA: TGTGCCAGCAGCTTCGACGCGGGAAGGGCCAAAAACATTCAGTACTTC.

The CDR3 nucleotides read TGTGCCGGTAATGGGGACAGGGCTTTCGAGGGGAATGATTCACCCCTCCACTTT. It codes for CAGNGDRAFEGNDSPLHF. This chain uses TRBV19 with TRBJ1-6; 9 bases are shared with TRBD1. V was clipped by 11 bases and J by 8 bases; unmatched bases: 22. The CDR3 loop spans 18 amino acids. Germline CDR1 and CDR2: LNHDA and SQIVND (reference sequence).

The V call is TRBV12-3 or TRBV12-4, the J call TRBJ2-7, with a possible D match to TRBD1 (6 bases). V lost 3 bases to trimming and J lost 2 bases, with 8 bases between them. The CDR3 contains 13 residues. The CDR3 DNA is TGTGCCAGCAGTTTGGGGGCCCCCTACGAGCAGTACTTC. Translating gives CASSLGAPYEQYF.

This chain links TRBV6-2 or TRBV6-3 with TRBJ1-2; D call uncertain. The CDR3 runs to 13 residues. Germline assignment: CDR1 MNHEY and CDR2 SVGEGT. Trimming left V 2 bases short and J 3 bases short, with 7 bases between. As DNA, the CDR3 is TGTGCCAGCAGTTACACCGGGGACTATGGCTACACCTTC. This codes for CASSYTGDYGYTF.

The chain carries TRBV28 and TRBJ2-1; TRBD1 matches at 8 bases. Germline V lookup: CDR1 MDHEN, CDR2 SYDVKM. The CDR3 covers 16 residues. The V gene end was trimmed by 5 bases and the J gene end by 10 bases; junction bases not matched to a gene: 16. The CDR3 spells CASSQPQGAEAREQFF. CDR3 bases: TGTGCCAGCAGTCAACCTCAGGGGGCCGAGGCAAGGGAGCAGTTCTTC. Filled out from reference TRBV28 and TRBJ2-1, the complete variable domain reads DVKVTQSSRYLVKRTGEKVFLECVQDMDHENMFWYRQDPGLGLRLIYFSYDVKMKEKGDIPEGYSVSREKKERFSLILESASTNQTSMYLCASSQPQGAEAREQFFGPGTRLTVL.

This rearrangement joins TRBV28 to TRBJ1-2, with 10 bases aligning to TRBD1. Germline-derived CDR1 and CDR2 are MDHEN and SYDVKM. The CDR3 contains 15 residues. The J segment lost 5 bases and the V segment lost 5 bases, leaving 8 bases of the junction unmatched. DNA of the CDR3: TGTGCCAGCAGTCCTTCGACAGGGGGCGCTTATGGCTACACCTTC. It encodes CASSPSTGGAYGYTF.

The chain uses TRBV6-5 and TRBJ2-2; possible D gene TRBD1, 6 bases. The CDR3 extends over 15 amino acids. Germline V CDR1 and CDR2: MNHEY, SVGAGI. V was clipped by 6 bases and J by 0 bases, with 11 bases between them. CDR3 nucleotides: TGTGCCAGCAGAACAGGACAGCCGAACACCGGGGAGCTGTTTTTT. It is translated as CASRTGQPNTGELFF.

V usage is TRBV5-1 and J usage is TRBJ2-7; D gene unclear. Germline V gene lookup returns CDR1 SGHRS and CDR2 YFSETQ. V lost 5 bases and J 3 bases, leaving 6 bases between the germline ends. The CDR3 is 11 residues long. The CDR3 coding sequence is TGCGCCAGCAGTCAGAACTACGAGCAGTACTTC. Translating gives CASSQNYEQYF.